The rows below give T cell receptor beta chains drawn from one sample of a study of blood T cell repertoires in COVID-19. The table came from immunoSEQ multiplex PCR; TCRdb's copy has only in-frame clones and leaves some out. In the table there are about 160,000 clones, just over 90% of which are singletons. What was sequenced was peripheral blood. The receptors come from a woman aged 55-70 years with COVID-19, enrolled during active disease. Both conserved end residues are part of each CDR3. The order of the fields is J gene, D gene, V gene, clone size, CDR3 protein, CDR3 DNA. The D gene is left open where the match is weak. Part of the rows lack a size; the others show once, few, many or a class for expanded clones.

j_gene: TRBJ1-5; d_gene: NA; v_gene: TRBV2; abundance: NA; CDR3aa: CASSEDLLLRQGLDRNQPQHF; CDR3nt: TGTGCCAGCAGTGAAGATCTACTACTACGCCAGGGACTAGACAGAAATCAGCCCCAGCATTTT
j_gene: TRBJ1-4; d_gene: NA; v_gene: TRBV4-2; abundance: NA; CDR3aa: CASSQDHFEKLFF; CDR3nt: TGTGCCAGCAGCCAAGACCATTTTGAAAAACTGTTTTTT
j_gene: TRBJ1-1; d_gene: NA; v_gene: TRBV7-2; abundance: NA; CDR3aa: CASSLRGGHTEAFF; CDR3nt: TGTGCCAGCAGCCTAAGGGGGGGCCACACTGAAGCTTTCTTT
j_gene: TRBJ1-1; d_gene: NA; v_gene: TRBV7-2; abundance: NA; CDR3aa: CASSPGVQGTEAFF; CDR3nt: TGTGCCAGCAGCCCAGGGGTCCAGGGGACTGAAGCTTTCTTT
j_gene: TRBJ1-2; d_gene: NA; v_gene: TRBV14; abundance: NA; CDR3aa: CASRRQMGLNYGYTF; CDR3nt: TGTGCCAGCCGGAGGCAGATGGGCCTTAACTATGGCTACACCTTC
j_gene: TRBJ1-2; d_gene: TRBD1; v_gene: TRBV6-4; abundance: NA; CDR3aa: CASSDLTYNRGQGAHYGYTF; CDR3nt: TGTGCCAGCAGTGACCTAACCTACAACCGCGGACAGGGGGCACATTATGGCTACACCTTC
j_gene: TRBJ2-3; d_gene: TRBD1; v_gene: TRBV7-3; abundance: NA; CDR3aa: CASSPRGRTGKADTQYF; CDR3nt: TGTGCCAGCAGCCCGCGAGGACGGACAGGGAAGGCAGATACGCAGTATTTT
j_gene: TRBJ2-1; d_gene: TRBD2; v_gene: TRBV7-3; abundance: NA; CDR3aa: CASSHSVLAGATPYLQFF; CDR3nt: TGTGCCAGCAGCCACTCCGTATTAGCGGGGGCCACCCCTTATCTTCAGTTCTTC
j_gene: TRBJ2-7; d_gene: TRBD1; v_gene: TRBV6-2/TRBV6-3; abundance: few; CDR3aa: CASSYSWTGSYEQYF; CDR3nt: TGTGCCAGCAGTTACTCGTGGACAGGCTCCTACGAGCAGTACTTC
j_gene: TRBJ1-1; d_gene: NA; v_gene: TRBV10-3; abundance: NA; CDR3aa: CAISEGGAYTEAFF; CDR3nt: TGTGCCATCAGTGAGGGGGGGGCCTACACTGAAGCTTTCTTT
j_gene: TRBJ1-3; d_gene: NA; v_gene: TRBV18; abundance: NA; CDR3aa: CASSASQGPNTIYF; CDR3nt: TGTGCCAGCTCAGCGAGCCAGGGTCCCAACACCATATATTTT
j_gene: TRBJ1-6; d_gene: NA; v_gene: TRBV27; abundance: NA; CDR3aa: CASSDRPKDSSSSYNSPLHF; CDR3nt: TGTGCCAGTTCGGACCGACCAAAGGACAGCTCGAGCTCCTATAATTCACCCCTCCACTTT
j_gene: TRBJ1-1; d_gene: TRBD1; v_gene: TRBV6-2/TRBV6-3; abundance: NA; CDR3aa: CASSRDAGTGMNTEAFF; CDR3nt: TGTGCCAGCAGTAGAGACGCCGGGACAGGGATGAACACTGAAGCTTTCTTT
j_gene: TRBJ1-2; d_gene: NA; v_gene: TRBV7-9; abundance: NA; CDR3aa: CASSLGIRNGYTF; CDR3nt: TGTGCCAGCAGCTTAGGTATCAGGAATGGCTACACCTTC
j_gene: TRBJ1-2; d_gene: NA; v_gene: TRBV7-9; abundance: NA; CDR3aa: CASSLMGREVWMNYGYTF; CDR3nt: TGTGCCAGCAGCTTAATGGGCAGGGAGGTATGGATGAACTATGGCTACACCTTC
j_gene: TRBJ2-1; d_gene: TRBD2; v_gene: TRBV7-9; abundance: once; CDR3aa: CASSSHLAGEQFF; CDR3nt: TGTGCCAGCAGCTCCCACCTAGCGGGGGAGCAGTTCTTC
j_gene: TRBJ1-1; d_gene: NA; v_gene: TRBV15; abundance: NA; CDR3aa: CATSRDALGLKARNKNTEAFF; CDR3nt: TGTGCCACCAGCAGAGATGCCTTGGGGCTGAAAGCTCGGAATAAGAACACTGAAGCTTTCTTT
j_gene: TRBJ2-7; d_gene: NA; v_gene: TRBV5-4; abundance: NA; CDR3aa: CASSLGHGENQQYF; CDR3nt: TGTGCCAGCAGCTTGGGGCACGGGGAGAACCAGCAGTACTTC
j_gene: TRBJ2-5; d_gene: NA; v_gene: TRBV6-5; abundance: NA; CDR3aa: CASIGIQETQYF; CDR3nt: TGTGCCAGCATCGGGATCCAAGAGACCCAGTACTTC
j_gene: TRBJ2-7; d_gene: TRBD1; v_gene: TRBV4-3; abundance: NA; CDR3aa: CASSQNRGRYEQYF; CDR3nt: TGCGCCAGCAGCCAGAACAGGGGGCGGTACGAGCAGTACTTC
j_gene: TRBJ1-2; d_gene: TRBD1; v_gene: TRBV4-2; abundance: NA; CDR3aa: CASSQNRGNYGYTF; CDR3nt: TGTGCCAGCAGCCAGAACAGGGGCAACTATGGCTACACCTTC
j_gene: TRBJ1-1; d_gene: TRBD1; v_gene: TRBV3-1/TRBV3-2; abundance: NA; CDR3aa: CASSQADRDSEAFF; CDR3nt: TGTGCCAGCAGCCAAGCGGACAGGGATTCTGAAGCTTTCTTT
j_gene: TRBJ2-1; d_gene: NA; v_gene: TRBV5-5; abundance: few; CDR3aa: CASSPTLDEQFF; CDR3nt: TGTGCCAGCAGCCCGACTCTCGATGAGCAGTTCTTC
j_gene: TRBJ1-1; d_gene: NA; v_gene: TRBV5-1; abundance: NA; CDR3aa: CASSLGTPSAEAFF; CDR3nt: TGCGCCAGCAGCTTGGGGACACCCTCTGCTGAAGCTTTCTTT
j_gene: TRBJ1-6; d_gene: NA; v_gene: TRBV7-2; abundance: NA; CDR3aa: CASSLDPRGLSSPLHF; CDR3nt: TGTGCCAGCAGCTTAGATCCACGGGGTCTTAGTTCACCCCTCCACTTT
j_gene: TRBJ1-4; d_gene: NA; v_gene: TRBV2; abundance: NA; CDR3aa: CASSGLAEKLFF; CDR3nt: TGTGCCAGCTCTGGACTTGCCGAAAAACTGTTTTTT
j_gene: TRBJ2-3; d_gene: TRBD2; v_gene: TRBV18; abundance: NA; CDR3aa: CASSPAAGGATDTQYF; CDR3nt: TGTGCCAGCTCACCTGCTGCGGGGGGGGCCACAGATACGCAGTATTTT
j_gene: TRBJ1-3; d_gene: NA; v_gene: TRBV29-1; abundance: NA; CDR3aa: CSVEDFRNLNTIYF; CDR3nt: TGCAGCGTTGAAGATTTCAGGAATTTAAACACCATATATTTT
j_gene: TRBJ1-4; d_gene: NA; v_gene: TRBV7-2; abundance: NA; CDR3aa: CASSPRTATNEKLFF; CDR3nt: TGTGCCAGCAGCCCTAGGACTGCAACTAATGAAAAACTGTTTTTT
j_gene: TRBJ1-2; d_gene: TRBD1; v_gene: TRBV6-5; abundance: NA; CDR3aa: CASSYSNQGAYGYTF; CDR3nt: TGTGCCAGCAGTTACTCGAATCAGGGGGCTTATGGCTACACCTTC
j_gene: TRBJ1-1; d_gene: NA; v_gene: TRBV19; abundance: NA; CDR3aa: CASSKTEQMNTEAFF; CDR3nt: TGTGCCAGTAGTAAAACAGAGCAGATGAACACTGAAGCTTTCTTT
j_gene: TRBJ1-2; d_gene: NA; v_gene: TRBV2; abundance: NA; CDR3aa: CASRGVGGSYGYTF; CDR3nt: TGTGCCAGCAGAGGAGTAGGGGGAAGCTATGGCTACACCTTC
j_gene: TRBJ1-1; d_gene: NA; v_gene: TRBV9; abundance: NA; CDR3aa: CASSVVRGGVGNTEAFF; CDR3nt: TGTGCCAGCAGCGTAGTTCGTGGGGGCGTAGGAAACACTGAAGCTTTCTTT
j_gene: TRBJ1-3; d_gene: TRBD1; v_gene: TRBV9; abundance: NA; CDR3aa: CASSVGSGTGIGNTIYF; CDR3nt: TGTGCCAGCAGCGTAGGATCCGGGACAGGGATTGGAAACACCATATATTTT
j_gene: TRBJ1-2; d_gene: NA; v_gene: TRBV5-6; abundance: NA; CDR3aa: CASSYEGYGYTF; CDR3nt: TGTGCCAGCAGCTACGAGGGCTATGGCTACACCTTC
j_gene: TRBJ1-6; d_gene: NA; v_gene: TRBV19; abundance: NA; CDR3aa: CASSSLQNSPLHF; CDR3nt: TGTGCCAGTAGCTCCTTACAGAATTCACCCCTCCACTTT
j_gene: TRBJ1-2; d_gene: NA; v_gene: TRBV19; abundance: NA; CDR3aa: CASSIGVGYTF; CDR3nt: TGTGCCAGTAGTATCGGGGTAGGCTACACCTTC
j_gene: TRBJ1-1; d_gene: NA; v_gene: TRBV25-1; abundance: NA; CDR3aa: CASSLPDRNTEAFF; CDR3nt: TGTGCCAGCAGCCTGCCAGACAGAAACACTGAAGCTTTCTTT
j_gene: TRBJ1-2; d_gene: TRBD1; v_gene: TRBV19; abundance: NA; CDR3aa: CASSPWTGMNYGYTF; CDR3nt: TGTGCCAGTAGTCCCTGGACAGGGATGAACTATGGCTACACCTTC
j_gene: TRBJ2-5; d_gene: TRBD1; v_gene: TRBV5-1; abundance: NA; CDR3aa: CASSFQQGAETQYF; CDR3nt: TGCGCCAGCAGCTTTCAACAGGGGGCAGAGACCCAGTACTTC
j_gene: TRBJ1-6; d_gene: NA; v_gene: TRBV6-5; abundance: NA; CDR3aa: CASSSDRGDSPLHF; CDR3nt: TGTGCCAGCAGTTCGGACAGAGGGGATTCACCCCTCCACTTT